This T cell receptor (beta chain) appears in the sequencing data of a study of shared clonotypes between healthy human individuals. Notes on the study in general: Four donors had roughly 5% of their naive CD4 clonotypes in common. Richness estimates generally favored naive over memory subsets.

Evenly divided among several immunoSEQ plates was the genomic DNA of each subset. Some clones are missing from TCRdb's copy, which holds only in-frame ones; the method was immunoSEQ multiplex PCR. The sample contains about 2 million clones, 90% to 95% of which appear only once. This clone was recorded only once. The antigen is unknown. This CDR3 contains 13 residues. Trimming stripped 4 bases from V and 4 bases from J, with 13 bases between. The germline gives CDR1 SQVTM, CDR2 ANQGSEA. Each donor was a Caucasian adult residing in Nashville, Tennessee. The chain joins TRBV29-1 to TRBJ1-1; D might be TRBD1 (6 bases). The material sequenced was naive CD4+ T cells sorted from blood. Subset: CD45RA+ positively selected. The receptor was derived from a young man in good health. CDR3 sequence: CSVASSGVTEAFF. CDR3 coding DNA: TGCAGCGTTGCTTCATCAGGGGTCACTGAAGCTTTCTTT.